This T cell receptor beta chain was sequenced during a study of blood T cells in healthy people across ages. This CDR3 region has 17 residues. CDR1 is SEHNR, CDR2 FQNEAQ, per germline (reference sequence). PCR was performed a second time for 7 to 11 cycles using a sample-barcoded 5' primer and a J-beta primer mix. MiXCR, run by TCRdb on the 5' RACE reads, gives a single entry per CDR3 protein. The table lists around 780,000 distinct CDR3 sequences, 56% of them singletons. The receptor was isolated from a man in his forties in good health. V and J are TRBV7-9 and TRBJ2-4; 15 nucleotides line up with TRBD2. The J call may be faulty, since TRBJ2-7 better matches the DNA end. The sample comprised blood. The CDR3 spells CASSLGLAGGNAYEQYF. CDR3 nucleotide sequence: TGTGCCAGCAGCCTCGGACTAGCGGGAGGGAATGCCTACGAGCAGTACTTC.